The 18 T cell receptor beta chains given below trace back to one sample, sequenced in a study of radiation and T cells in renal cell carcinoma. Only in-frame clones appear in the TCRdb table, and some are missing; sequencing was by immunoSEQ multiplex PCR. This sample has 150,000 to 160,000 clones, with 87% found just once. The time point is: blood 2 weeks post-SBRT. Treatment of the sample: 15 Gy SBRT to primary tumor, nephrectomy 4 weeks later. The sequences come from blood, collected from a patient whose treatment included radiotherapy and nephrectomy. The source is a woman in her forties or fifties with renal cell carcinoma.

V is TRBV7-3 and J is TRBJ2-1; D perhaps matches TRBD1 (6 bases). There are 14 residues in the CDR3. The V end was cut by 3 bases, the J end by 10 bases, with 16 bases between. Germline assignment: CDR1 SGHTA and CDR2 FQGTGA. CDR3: CASSLGAGTGEQFF. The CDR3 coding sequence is TGTGCCAGCAGCTTGGGGGCAGGGACGGGCGAGCAGTTCTTC. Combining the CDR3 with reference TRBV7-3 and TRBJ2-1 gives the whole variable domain GAGVSQTPSNKVTEKGKYVELRCDPISGHTALYWYRQSLGQGPEFLIYFQGTGAADDSGLPNDRFFAVRPEGSVSTLKIQRTERGDSAVYLCASSLGAGTGEQFFGPGTRLTVL.

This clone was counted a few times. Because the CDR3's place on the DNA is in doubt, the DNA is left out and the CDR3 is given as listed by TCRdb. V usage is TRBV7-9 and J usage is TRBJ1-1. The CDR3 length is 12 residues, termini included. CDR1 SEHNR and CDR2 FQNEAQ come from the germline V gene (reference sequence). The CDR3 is CASSLVGLGALF.

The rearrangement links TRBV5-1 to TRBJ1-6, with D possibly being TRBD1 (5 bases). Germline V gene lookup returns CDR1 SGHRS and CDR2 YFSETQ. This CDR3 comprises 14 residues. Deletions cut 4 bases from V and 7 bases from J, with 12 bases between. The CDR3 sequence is CASSLGTVNSPLHF. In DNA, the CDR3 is TGCGCCAGCAGCCTAGGGACCGTAAATTCACCCCTCCACTTT.

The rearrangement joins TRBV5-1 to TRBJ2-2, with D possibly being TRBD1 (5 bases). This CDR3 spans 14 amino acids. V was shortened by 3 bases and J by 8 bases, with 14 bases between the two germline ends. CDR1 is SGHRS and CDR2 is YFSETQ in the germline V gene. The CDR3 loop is CASSWGQSPGELFF. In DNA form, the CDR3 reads TGCGCCAGCAGCTGGGGCCAGTCCCCGGGGGAGCTGTTTTTT.

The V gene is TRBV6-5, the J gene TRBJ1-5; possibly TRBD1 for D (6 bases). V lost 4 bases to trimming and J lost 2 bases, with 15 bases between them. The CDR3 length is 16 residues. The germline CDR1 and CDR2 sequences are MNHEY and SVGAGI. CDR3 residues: CASSSTGNRGNQPQHF. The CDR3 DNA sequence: TGTGCCAGCAGTTCCACAGGGAATAGGGGCAATCAGCCCCAGCATTTT.

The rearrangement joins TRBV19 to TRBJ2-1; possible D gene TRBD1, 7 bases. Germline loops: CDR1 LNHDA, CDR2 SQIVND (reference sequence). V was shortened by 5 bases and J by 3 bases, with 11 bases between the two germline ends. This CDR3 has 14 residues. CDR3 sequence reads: CASSSGGSYNEQFF. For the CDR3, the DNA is TGTGCCAGTAGTTCAGGGGGGAGCTACAATGAGCAGTTCTTC.

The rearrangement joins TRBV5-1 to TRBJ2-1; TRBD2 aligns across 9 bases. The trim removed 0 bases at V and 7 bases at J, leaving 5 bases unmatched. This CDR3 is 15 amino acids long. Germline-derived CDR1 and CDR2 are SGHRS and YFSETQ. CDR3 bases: TGCGCCAGCAGCTTGGTTTTAGCGGGGGATAATGAGCAGTTCTTC. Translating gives CASSLVLAGDNEQFF.

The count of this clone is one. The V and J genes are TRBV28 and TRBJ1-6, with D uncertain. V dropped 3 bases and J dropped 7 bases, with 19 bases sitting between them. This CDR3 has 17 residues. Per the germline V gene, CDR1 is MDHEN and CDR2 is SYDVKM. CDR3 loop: CASSFSTRSSRNSPLHF. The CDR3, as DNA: TGTGCCAGCAGTTTCTCTACCCGGAGTTCACGCAATTCACCCCTCCACTTT. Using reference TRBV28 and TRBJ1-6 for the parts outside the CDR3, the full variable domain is DVKVTQSSRYLVKRTGEKVFLECVQDMDHENMFWYRQDPGLGLRLIYFSYDVKMKEKGDIPEGYSVSREKKERFSLILESASTNQTSMYLCASSFSTRSSRNSPLHFGNGTRLTVT.

The CDR3, as DNA: TGTGCCAGCAGCCCCCGGGACAGGAACTATGGCTACACCTTC. It codes for CASSPRDRNYGYTF. The chain employs TRBV13 and TRBJ1-2; 8 nucleotides agree with TRBD1. Germline values: CDR1 PRHDT, CDR2 FYEKMQ (reference sequence). Germline trimming cut 5 bases from V and 2 bases from J; bases unmatched to any gene: 4. The CDR3 runs 14 residues.

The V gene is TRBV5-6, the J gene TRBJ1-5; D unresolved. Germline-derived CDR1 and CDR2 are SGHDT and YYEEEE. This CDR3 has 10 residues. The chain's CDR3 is CASSRVTQHF. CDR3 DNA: TGTGCTTCGTCGAGGGTGACCCAGCATTTT. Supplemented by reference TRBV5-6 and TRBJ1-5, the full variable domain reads DAGVTQSPTHLIKTRGQQVTLRCSPKSGHDTVSWYQQALGQGPQFIFQYYEEEERQRGNFPDRFSGHQFPNYSSELNVNALLLGDSALYLCASSRVTQHFGDGTRLSIL.

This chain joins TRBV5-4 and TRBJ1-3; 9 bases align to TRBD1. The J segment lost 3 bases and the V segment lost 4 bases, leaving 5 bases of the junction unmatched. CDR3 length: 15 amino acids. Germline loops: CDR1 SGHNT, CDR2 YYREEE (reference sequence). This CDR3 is CASSLGQGYGNTIYF. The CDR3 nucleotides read TGTGCCAGCAGCCTCGGACAGGGGTATGGAAACACCATATATTTT.

CDR3: CASSSTDRVEAFF. The CDR3 DNA sequence: TGTGCCAGCAGCTCCACTGACAGGGTCGAAGCTTTCTTT. The chain couples TRBV5-6 to TRBJ1-1, with 7 bases aligning to TRBD1. Germline V gives CDR1 SGHDT, CDR2 YYEEEE. CDR3 length equals 13 residues. V was clipped by 3 bases and J by 8 bases; unmatched bases: 7.

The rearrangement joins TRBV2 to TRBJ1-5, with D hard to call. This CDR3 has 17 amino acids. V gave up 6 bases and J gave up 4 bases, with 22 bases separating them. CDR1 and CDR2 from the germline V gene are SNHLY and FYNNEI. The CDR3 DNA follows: TGTGCCAGCAGCGCCTTGGCGAGTGGGTTAGGGAATCAGCCCCAGCATTTT. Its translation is CASSALASGLGNQPQHF.

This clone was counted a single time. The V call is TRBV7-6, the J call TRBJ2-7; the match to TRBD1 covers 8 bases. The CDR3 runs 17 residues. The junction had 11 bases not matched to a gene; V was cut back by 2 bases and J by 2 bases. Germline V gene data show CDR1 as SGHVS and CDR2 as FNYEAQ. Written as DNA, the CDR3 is TGTGCCAGCAGCTTAATCCCCCAGGACAGGGTCCCCTACGAGCAGTACTTC. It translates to CASSLIPQDRVPYEQYF. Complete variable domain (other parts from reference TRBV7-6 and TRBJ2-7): GAGVSQSPRYKVTKRGQDVALRCDPISGHVSLYWYRQALGQGPEFLTYFNYEAQQDKSGLPNDRFSAERPEGSISTLTIQRTEQRDSAMYRCASSLIPQDRVPYEQYFGPGTRLTVT.

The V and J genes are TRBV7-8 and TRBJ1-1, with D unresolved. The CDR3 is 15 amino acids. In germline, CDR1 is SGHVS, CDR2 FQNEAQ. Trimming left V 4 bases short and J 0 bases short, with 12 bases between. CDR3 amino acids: CASSWRERLNTEAFF. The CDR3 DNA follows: TGTGCCAGCAGCTGGCGGGAGCGGTTGAACACTGAAGCTTTCTTT. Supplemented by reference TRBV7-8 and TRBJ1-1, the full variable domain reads GAGVSQSPRYKVAKRGQDVALRCDPISGHVSLFWYQQALGQGPEFLTYFQNEAQLDKSGLPSDRFFAERPEGSVSTLKIQRTQQEDSAVYLCASSWRERLNTEAFFGQGTRLTVV.

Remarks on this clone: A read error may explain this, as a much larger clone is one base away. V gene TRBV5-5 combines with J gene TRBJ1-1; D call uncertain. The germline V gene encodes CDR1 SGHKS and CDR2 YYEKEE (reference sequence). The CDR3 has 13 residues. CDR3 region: CASSQAGNTEAFF. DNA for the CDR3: TGCGCCAGCAGCCAAGCGGGGAACACTGAAGCTTTCTTT.

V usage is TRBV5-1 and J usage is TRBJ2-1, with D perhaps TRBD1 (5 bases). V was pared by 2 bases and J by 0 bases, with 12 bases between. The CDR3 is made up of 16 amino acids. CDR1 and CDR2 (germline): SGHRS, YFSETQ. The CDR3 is CASSFQGASSYNEQFF. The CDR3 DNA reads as TGCGCCAGCAGCTTCCAGGGTGCGAGCTCCTACAATGAGCAGTTCTTC.

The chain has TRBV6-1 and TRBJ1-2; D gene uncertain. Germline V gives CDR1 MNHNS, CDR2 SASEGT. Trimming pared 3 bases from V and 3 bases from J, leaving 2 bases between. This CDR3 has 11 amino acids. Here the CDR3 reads CASSDYYGYTF. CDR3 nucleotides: TGTGCCAGCAGTGATTACTATGGCTACACCTTC.